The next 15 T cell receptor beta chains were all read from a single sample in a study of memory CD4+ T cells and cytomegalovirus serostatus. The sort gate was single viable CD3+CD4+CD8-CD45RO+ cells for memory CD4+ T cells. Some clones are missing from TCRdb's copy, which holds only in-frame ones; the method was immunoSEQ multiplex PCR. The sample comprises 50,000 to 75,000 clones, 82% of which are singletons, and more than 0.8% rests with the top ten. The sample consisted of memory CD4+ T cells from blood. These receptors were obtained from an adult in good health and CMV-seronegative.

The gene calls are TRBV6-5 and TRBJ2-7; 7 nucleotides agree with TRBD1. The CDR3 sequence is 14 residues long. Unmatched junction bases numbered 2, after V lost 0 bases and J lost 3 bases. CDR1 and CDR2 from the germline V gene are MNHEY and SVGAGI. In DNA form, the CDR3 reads TGTGCCAGCAGTTACTCCCGACAGGGCTACGAGCAGTACTTC. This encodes CASSYSRQGYEQYF.

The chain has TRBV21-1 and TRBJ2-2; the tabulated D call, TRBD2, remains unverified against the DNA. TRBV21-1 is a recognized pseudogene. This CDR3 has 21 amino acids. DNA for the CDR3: TGTGCCAGCAGCACCAATCCCCCAGGGACTAGCGGAGGGGCGAACACCGGGGAGCTGTTTTTT. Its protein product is CASSTNPPGTSGGANTGELFF.

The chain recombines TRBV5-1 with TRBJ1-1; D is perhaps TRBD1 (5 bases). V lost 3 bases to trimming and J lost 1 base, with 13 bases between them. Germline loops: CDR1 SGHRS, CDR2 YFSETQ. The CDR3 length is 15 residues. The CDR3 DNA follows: TGCGCCAGCAGCTACACCGCAGGGTCGAACACTGAAGCTTTCTTT. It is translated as CASSYTAGSNTEAFF.

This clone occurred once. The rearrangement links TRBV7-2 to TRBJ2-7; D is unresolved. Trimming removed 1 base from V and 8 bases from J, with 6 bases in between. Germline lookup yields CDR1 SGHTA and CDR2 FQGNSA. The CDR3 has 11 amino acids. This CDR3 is CASSLGPQQYF. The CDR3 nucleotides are TGTGCCAGCAGCTTAGGCCCACAGCAGTACTTC.

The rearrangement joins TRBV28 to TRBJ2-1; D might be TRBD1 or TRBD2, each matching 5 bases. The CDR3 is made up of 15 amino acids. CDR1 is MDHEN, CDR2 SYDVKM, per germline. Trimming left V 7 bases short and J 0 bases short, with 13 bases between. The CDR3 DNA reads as TGTGCCAGCACCTCCTCAGGGAGCTCCTACAATGAGCAGTTCTTC. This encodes CASTSSGSSYNEQFF.

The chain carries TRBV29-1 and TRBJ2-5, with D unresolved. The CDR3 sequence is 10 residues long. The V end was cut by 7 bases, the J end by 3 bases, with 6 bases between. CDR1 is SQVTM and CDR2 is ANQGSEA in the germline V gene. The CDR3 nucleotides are TGCAGCGCCGCGGAAGAGACCCAGTACTTC. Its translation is CSAAEETQYF. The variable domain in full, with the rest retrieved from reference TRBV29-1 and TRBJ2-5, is SAVISQKPSRDICQRGTSLTIQCQVDSQVTMMFWYRQQPGQSLTLIATANQGSEATYESGFVIDKFPISRPNLTFSTLTVSNMSPEDSSIYLCSAAEETQYFGPGTRLLVL.

The CDR3 sequence is CASSLTGGQGDGGELFF. CDR3 coding DNA: TGTGCCAGCAGCTTAACGGGAGGACAGGGCGACGGCGGGGAGCTGTTTTTT. The chain combines TRBV7-3 with TRBJ2-2; 8 bases fit TRBD1. V gave up 0 bases and J gave up 7 bases; unmatched junction bases: 10. The CDR3 contains 17 residues. Germline CDR1 reads SGHTA; CDR2 reads FQGTGA.

In nucleotides, the CDR3 is TGTGCCTGGAGTCCTAACCGACACACAGATACGCAGTATTTT. Translation: CAWSPNRHTDTQYF. This chain links TRBV30 with TRBJ2-3; no clear D. Germline CDR1 and CDR2: GTSNPN and SVGIG (reference sequence). The germline V and J ends were trimmed by 2 bases and 2 bases, with 11 bases remaining between them. This CDR3 region has 14 residues.

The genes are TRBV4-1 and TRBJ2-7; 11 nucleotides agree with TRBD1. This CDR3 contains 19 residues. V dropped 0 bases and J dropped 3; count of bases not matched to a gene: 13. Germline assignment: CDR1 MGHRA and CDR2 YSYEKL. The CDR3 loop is CASSQDPGQGAGRLYEQYF. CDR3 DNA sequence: TGCGCCAGCAGCCAAGACCCCGGACAGGGGGCAGGTCGTCTCTACGAGCAGTACTTC.

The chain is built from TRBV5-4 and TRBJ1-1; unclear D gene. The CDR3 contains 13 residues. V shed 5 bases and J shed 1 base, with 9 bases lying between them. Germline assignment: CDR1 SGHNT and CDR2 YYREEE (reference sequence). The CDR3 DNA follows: TGTGCCAGCAGTTGGCCCGCGAACACTGAAGCTTTCTTT. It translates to CASSWPANTEAFF.

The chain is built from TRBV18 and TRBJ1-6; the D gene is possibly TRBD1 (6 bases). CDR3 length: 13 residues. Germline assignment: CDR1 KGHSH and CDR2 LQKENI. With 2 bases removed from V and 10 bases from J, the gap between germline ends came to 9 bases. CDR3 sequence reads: CASSPNRDSPLHF. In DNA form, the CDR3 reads TGTGCCAGCTCACCAAACAGGGACTCACCCCTCCACTTT.

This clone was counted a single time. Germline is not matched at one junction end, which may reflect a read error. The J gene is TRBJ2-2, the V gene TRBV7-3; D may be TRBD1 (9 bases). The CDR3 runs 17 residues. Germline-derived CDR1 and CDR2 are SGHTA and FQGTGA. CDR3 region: CASRLSGGQGNTGELFF. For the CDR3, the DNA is TGTGCCAGCAGATTAAGCGGGGGACAGGGGAACACCGGGGAGCTGTTTTTT.

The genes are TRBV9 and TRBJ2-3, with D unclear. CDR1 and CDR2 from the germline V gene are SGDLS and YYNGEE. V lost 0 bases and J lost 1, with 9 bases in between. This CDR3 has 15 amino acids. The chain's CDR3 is CASSVVSGGTDTQYF. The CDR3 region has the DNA TGTGCCAGCAGCGTAGTCTCCGGTGGCACAGATACGCAGTATTTT. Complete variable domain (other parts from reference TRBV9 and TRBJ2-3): DSGVTQTPKHLITATGQRVTLRCSPRSGDLSVYWYQQSLDQGLQFLIQYYNGEERAKGNILERFSAQQFPDLHSELNLSSLELGDSALYFCASSVVSGGTDTQYFGPGTRLTVL.

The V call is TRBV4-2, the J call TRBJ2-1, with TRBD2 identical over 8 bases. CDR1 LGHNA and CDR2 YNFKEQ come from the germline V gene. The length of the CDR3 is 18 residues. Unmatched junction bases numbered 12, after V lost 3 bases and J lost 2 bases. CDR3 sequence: CASSHEGKTSGAYNEQFF. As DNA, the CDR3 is TGTGCCAGCAGCCACGAGGGGAAAACTAGCGGAGCCTACAATGAGCAGTTCTTC.

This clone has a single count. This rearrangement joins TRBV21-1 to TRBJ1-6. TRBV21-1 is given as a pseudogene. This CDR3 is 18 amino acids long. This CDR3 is CASSKVWGGSSYNSPLHF. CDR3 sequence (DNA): TGTGCCAGCAGCAAAGTATGGGGAGGGAGCTCCTATAATTCACCCCTCCACTTT.